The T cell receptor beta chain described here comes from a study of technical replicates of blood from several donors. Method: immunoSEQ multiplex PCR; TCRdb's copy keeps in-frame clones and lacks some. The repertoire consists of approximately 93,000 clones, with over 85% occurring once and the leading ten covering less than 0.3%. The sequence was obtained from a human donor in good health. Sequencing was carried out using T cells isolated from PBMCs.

The CDR3: CASAPVFDRSSGNTIYF. CDR3 DNA sequence: TGTGCCAGCGCACCAGTGTTTGACAGATCGTCTGGAAACACCATATATTTT. V gene TRBV2 combines with J gene TRBJ1-3, with D maybe TRBD1 (5 bases). Between the trimmed V and J ends, which lost 8 bases and 1 base, there was a span of 21 bases. This CDR3 has 17 residues. Germline lookup yields CDR1 SNHLY and CDR2 FYNNEI.